This TCR beta chain was sequenced for a study of blood T cell repertoires in COVID-19. CDR1 is SEHNR, CDR2 FQNEAQ, per germline (reference sequence). With V trimmed by 6 bases and J by 10 bases, 9 bases remained unmatched. The CDR3 has 14 residues. TCRdb keeps only in-frame clones here, not all; method: immunoSEQ multiplex PCR. Here the sample spans some 50,000 clones, 90% being singletons. The material sequenced was peripheral blood. This receptor was taken from a man aged 40-55 years with acute or convalescent COVID-19. This chain joins TRBV7-9 and TRBJ2-1, with TRBD2 matching 10 bases. DNA for the CDR3: TGTGCCAGCAGTTTTCTAGCGGGAGAAAGCGAGCAGTTCTTC. It translates to CASSFLAGESEQFF.